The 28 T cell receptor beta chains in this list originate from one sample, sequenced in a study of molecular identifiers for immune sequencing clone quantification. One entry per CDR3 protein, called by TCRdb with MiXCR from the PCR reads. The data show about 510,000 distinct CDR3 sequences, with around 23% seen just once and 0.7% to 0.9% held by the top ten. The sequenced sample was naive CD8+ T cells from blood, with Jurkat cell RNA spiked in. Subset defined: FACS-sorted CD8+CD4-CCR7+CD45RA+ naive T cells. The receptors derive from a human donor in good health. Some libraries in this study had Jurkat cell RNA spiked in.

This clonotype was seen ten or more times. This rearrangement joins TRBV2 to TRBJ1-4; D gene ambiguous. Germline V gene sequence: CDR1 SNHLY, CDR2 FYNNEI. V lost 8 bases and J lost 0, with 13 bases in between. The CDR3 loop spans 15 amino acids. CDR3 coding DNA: TGTGCCAGCCTAAAAAGTCTCGCAACTAATGAAAAACTGTTTTTT. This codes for CASLKSLATNEKLFF.

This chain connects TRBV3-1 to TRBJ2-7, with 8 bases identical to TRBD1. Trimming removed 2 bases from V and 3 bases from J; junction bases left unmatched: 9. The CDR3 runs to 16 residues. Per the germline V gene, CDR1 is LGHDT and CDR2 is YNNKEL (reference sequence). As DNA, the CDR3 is TGTGCCAGCAGCCAAAGTTTCTGGACAGGGAGCTACGAGCAGTACTTC. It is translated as CASSQSFWTGSYEQYF.

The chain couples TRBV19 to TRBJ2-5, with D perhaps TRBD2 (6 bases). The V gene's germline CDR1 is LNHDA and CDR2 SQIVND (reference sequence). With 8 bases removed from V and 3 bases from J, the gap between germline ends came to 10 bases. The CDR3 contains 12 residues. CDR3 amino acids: CASASGEETQYF. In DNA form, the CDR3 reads TGTGCCAGTGCGTCGGGGGAAGAGACCCAGTACTTC.

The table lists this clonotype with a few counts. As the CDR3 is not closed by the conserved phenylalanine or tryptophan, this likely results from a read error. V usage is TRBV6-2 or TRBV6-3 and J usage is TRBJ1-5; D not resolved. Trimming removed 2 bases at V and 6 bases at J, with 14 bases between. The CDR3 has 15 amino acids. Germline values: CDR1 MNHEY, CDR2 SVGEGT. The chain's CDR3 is CASSYPQDVVQPQHL. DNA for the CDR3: TGTGCCAGCAGTTACCCGCAGGACGTCGTTCAGCCCCAGCATCTT.

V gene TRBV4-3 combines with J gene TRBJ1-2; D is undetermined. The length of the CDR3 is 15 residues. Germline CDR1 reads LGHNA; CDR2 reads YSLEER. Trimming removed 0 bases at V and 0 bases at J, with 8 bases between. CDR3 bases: TGCGCCAGCAGCCAAGATTTGCCACCTAACTATGGCTACACCTTC. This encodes CASSQDLPPNYGYTF.

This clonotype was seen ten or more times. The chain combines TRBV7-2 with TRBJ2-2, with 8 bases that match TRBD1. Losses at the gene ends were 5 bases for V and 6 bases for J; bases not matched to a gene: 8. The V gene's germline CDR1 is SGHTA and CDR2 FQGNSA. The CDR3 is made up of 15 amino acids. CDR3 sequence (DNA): TGTGCCAGCAGCGCAGACAGGGGTATCGCCGGGGAGCTGTTTTTT. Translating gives CASSADRGIAGELFF. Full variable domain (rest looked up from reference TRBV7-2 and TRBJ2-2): GAGVSQSPSNKVTEKGKDVELRCDPISGHTALYWYRQSLGQGLEFLIYFQGNSAPDKSGLPSDRFSAERTGGSVSTLTIQRTQQEDSAVYLCASSADRGIAGELFFGEGSRLTVL.

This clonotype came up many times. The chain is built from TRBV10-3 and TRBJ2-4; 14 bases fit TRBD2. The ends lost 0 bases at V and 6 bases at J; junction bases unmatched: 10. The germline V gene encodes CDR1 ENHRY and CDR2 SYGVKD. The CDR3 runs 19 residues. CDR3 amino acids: CAISESETGTSGSGNIQYF. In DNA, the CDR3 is TGTGCCATCAGTGAGTCTGAGACCGGGACTAGCGGGAGTGGAAACATTCAGTACTTC.

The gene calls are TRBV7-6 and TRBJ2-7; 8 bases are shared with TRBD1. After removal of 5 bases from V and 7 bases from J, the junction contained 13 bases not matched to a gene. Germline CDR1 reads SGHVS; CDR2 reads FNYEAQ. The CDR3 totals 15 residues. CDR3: CASSPSRDRRREQYF. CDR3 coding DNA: TGTGCCAGCAGCCCATCGAGGGACAGGCGTCGGGAGCAGTACTTC. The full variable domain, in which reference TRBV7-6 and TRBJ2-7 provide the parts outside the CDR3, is GAGVSQSPRYKVTKRGQDVALRCDPISGHVSLYWYRQALGQGPEFLTYFNYEAQQDKSGLPNDRFSAERPEGSISTLTIQRTEQRDSAMYRCASSPSRDRRREQYFGPGTRLTVT.

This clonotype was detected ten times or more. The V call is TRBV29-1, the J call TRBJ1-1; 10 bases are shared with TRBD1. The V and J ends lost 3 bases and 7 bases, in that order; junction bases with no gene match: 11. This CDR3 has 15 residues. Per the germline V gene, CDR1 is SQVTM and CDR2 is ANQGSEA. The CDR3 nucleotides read TGCAGCGTTGATTCATCCGGGACAGGGGTCGATGAAGCTTTCTTT. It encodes CSVDSSGTGVDEAFF.

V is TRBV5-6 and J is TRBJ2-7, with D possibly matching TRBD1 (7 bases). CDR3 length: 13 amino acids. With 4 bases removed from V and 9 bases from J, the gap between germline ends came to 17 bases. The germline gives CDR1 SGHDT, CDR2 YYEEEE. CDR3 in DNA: TGTGCCAGCAGCCCTAGGGGGGACAGAGGGCAGTACTTC. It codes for CASSPRGDRGQYF.

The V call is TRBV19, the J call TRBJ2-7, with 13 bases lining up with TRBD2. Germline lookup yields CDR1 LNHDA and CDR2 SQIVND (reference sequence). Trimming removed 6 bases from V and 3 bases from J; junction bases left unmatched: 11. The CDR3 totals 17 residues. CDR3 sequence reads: CASSPGLAGKYNYEQYF. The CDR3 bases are TGTGCCAGTAGCCCGGGACTAGCGGGAAAGTACAACTACGAGCAGTACTTC.

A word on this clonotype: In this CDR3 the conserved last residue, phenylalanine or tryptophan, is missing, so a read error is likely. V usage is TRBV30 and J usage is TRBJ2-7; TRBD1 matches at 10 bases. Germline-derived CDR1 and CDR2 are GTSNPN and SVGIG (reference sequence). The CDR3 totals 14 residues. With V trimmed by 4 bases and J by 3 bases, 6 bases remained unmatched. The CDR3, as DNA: TGTGCCTGGAATAGTGGGACAGGGGTCTACGAGCAGTACTCC. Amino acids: CAWNSGTGVYEQYS.

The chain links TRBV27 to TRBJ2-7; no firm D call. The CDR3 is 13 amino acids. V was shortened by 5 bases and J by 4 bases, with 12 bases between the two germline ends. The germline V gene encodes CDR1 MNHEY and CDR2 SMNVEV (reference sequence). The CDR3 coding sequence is TGTGCCAGCAGTCCCCACCTTGGGTACGAGCAGTACTTC. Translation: CASSPHLGYEQYF.

CDR3 sequence: CASSSTGSSQETQYF. The DNA for the CDR3 is TGTGCCAGCAGCTCGACAGGGTCTAGCCAAGAGACCCAGTACTTC. The rearrangement uses TRBV11-2 and TRBJ2-5; 7 bases match TRBD1. Germline CDR1 reads SGHAT; CDR2 reads FQNNGV. Germline trimming cut 4 bases from V and 1 base from J; bases unmatched to any gene: 6. The CDR3 has 15 residues.

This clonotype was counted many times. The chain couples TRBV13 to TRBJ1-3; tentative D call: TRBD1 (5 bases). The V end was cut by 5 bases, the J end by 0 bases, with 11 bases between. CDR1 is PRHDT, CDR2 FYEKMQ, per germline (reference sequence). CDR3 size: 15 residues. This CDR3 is CASSHDRSSGNTIYF. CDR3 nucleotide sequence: TGTGCCAGCAGCCATGACAGAAGCTCTGGAAACACCATATATTTT.

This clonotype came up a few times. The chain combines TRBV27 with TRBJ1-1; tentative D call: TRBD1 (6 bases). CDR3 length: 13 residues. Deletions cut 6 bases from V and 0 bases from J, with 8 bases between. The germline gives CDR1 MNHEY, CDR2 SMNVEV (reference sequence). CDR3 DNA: TGTGCCAGCAGGACAGGCATGAACACTGAAGCTTTCTTT. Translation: CASRTGMNTEAFF.

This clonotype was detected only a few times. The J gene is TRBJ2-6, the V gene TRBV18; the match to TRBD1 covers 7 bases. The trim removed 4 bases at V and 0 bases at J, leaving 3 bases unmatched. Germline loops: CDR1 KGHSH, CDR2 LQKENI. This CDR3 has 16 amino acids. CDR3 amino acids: CASSRDRVSGANVLTF. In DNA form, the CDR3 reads TGTGCCAGCTCACGAGACAGGGTCTCTGGGGCCAACGTCCTGACTTTC.

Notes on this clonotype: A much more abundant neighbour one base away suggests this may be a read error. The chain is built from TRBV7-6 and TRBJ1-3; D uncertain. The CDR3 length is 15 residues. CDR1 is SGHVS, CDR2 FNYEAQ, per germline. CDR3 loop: CASSLDSSSGDTIYF. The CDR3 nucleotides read TGTGCCAGCAGCTTAGATAGCTCCTCTGGAGACACCATATATTTT.

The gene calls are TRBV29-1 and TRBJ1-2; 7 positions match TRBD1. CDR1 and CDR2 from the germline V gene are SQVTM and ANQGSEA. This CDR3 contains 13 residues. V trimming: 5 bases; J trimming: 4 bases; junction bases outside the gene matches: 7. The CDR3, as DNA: TGCAGCGTTCCAGGGGGAGTAATCTATGGCTACACCTTC. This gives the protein CSVPGGVIYGYTF.

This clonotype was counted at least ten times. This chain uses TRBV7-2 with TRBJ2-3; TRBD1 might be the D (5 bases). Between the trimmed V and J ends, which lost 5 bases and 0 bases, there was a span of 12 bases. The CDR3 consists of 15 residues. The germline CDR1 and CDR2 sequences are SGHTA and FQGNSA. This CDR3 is CASSTTTASTDTQYF. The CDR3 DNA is TGTGCCAGCAGCACGACGACAGCCAGCACAGATACGCAGTATTTT.

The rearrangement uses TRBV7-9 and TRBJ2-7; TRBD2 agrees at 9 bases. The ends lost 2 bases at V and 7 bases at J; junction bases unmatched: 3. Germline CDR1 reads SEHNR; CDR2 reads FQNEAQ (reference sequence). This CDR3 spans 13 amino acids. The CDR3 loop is CASSLQTSGEQYF. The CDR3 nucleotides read TGTGCCAGCAGCTTACAGACTAGCGGAGAGCAGTACTTC.

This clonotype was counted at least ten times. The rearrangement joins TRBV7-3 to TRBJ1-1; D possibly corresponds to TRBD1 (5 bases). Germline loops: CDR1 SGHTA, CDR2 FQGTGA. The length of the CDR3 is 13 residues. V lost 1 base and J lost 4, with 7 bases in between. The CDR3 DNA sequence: TGTGCCAGCAGCTTAATGGGGGGCACTGAAGCTTTCTTT. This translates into CASSLMGGTEAFF.

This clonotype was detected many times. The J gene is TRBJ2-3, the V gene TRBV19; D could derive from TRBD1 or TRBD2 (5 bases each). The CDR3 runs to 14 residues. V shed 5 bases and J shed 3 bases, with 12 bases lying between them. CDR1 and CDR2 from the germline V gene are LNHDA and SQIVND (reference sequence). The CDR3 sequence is CASSSSGTTDTQYF. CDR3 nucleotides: TGTGCCAGTAGTTCCTCGGGGACGACAGATACGCAGTATTTT.

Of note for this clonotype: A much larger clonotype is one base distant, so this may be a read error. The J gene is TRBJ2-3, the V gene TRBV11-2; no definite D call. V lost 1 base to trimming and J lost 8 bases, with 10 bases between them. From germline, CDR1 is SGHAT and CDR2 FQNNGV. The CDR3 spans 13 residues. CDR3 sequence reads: CASSLVSAATQYF. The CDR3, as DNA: TGTGCCAGCAGCTTAGTTTCCGCAGCTACGCAGTATTTT.

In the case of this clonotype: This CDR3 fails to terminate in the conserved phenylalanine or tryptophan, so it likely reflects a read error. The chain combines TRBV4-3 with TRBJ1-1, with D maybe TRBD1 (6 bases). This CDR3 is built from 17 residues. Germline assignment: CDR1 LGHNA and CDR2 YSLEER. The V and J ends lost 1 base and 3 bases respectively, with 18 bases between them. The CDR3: CASSQGAGGRGYTEAFS. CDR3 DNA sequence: TGCGCCAGCAGCCAAGGAGCGGGGGGCCGGGGTTACACTGAAGCTTTCTCT.

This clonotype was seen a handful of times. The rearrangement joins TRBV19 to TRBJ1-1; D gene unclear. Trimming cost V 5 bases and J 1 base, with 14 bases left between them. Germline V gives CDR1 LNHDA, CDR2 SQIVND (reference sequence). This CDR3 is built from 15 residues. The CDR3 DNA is TGTGCCAGTAGTTATCGGGTGACTTGGAACACTGAAGCTTTCTTT. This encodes CASSYRVTWNTEAFF.

CDR3 in amino acids: CASSYSLRLRDVNTEAFF. Here the CDR3 DNA reads TGTGCCAGCAGTTACTCATTACGCCTTAGGGATGTGAACACTGAAGCTTTCTTT. The chain recombines TRBV6-2 or TRBV6-3 with TRBJ1-1; D is undetermined. Germline V gives CDR1 MNHEY, CDR2 SVGEGT. V was shortened by 0 bases and J by 0 bases, with 17 bases between the two germline ends. CDR3 length equals 18 residues.

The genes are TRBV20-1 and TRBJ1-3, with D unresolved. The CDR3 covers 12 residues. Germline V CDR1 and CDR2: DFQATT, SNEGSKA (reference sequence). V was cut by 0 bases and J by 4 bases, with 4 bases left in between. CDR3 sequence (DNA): TGCAGTGCTAGAGATCGGGGAAACACCATATATTTT. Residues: CSARDRGNTIYF.